Below, 21 T cell receptor beta chains from the same sample are listed, as sequenced in a study of lymphopenia after photon versus proton radiotherapy. Produced via immunoSEQ multiplex PCR; TCRdb's table is partial and in-frame only. The sample includes about 55,000 clones, approximately 84% of them seen just once. The specimen was peripheral blood, collected from a patient treated with proton-based radiotherapy. The receptors shown here come from a man aged 55 to 70 with pancreatic cancer.

The chain combines TRBV5-1 with TRBJ2-3; D not resolved. Trimming pared 4 bases from V and 0 bases from J, leaving 9 bases between. This CDR3 contains 14 residues. The germline V gene has CDR1 SGHRS and CDR2 YFSETQ. CDR3 DNA: TGCGCCAGCAGCCAGACACTAAGCACAGATACGCAGTATTTT. Its protein product is CASSQTLSTDTQYF.

V is TRBV6-5 and J is TRBJ2-3; 8 bases map to TRBD1. Germline loops: CDR1 MNHEY, CDR2 SVGAGI. V was clipped by 0 bases and J by 4 bases; unmatched bases: 3. The CDR3 spans 15 residues. The CDR3 nucleotides are TGTGCCAGCAGTTACTCCGGACAGGGCCCAGATACGCAGTATTTT. Translating it yields CASSYSGQGPDTQYF.

The chain has TRBV19 and TRBJ2-1, with D possibly being TRBD1 (6 bases). The germline V and J ends were trimmed by 7 bases and 0 bases, with 16 bases remaining between them. The CDR3 runs 16 residues. CDR1 and CDR2 (germline): LNHDA, SQIVND (reference sequence). The CDR3 bases are TGTGCCAGTACCTTAGGGGGAGCCGGCTCCTACAATGAGCAGTTCTTC. This sequence encodes CASTLGGAGSYNEQFF.

This sequence joins TRBV10-3 and TRBJ1-5; 8 bases align to TRBD1. Germline V CDR1 and CDR2: ENHRY, SYGVKD. The CDR3 is 16 residues long. The V and J ends lost 3 bases and 2 bases, in that order; junction bases with no gene match: 6. CDR3 DNA: TGTGCCATCAGTGAAGCGTCAGGGGGCGGCAATCAGCCCCAGCATTTT. Translating it yields CAISEASGGGNQPQHF.

The V call is TRBV5-8, the J call TRBJ2-3, with 7 bases aligning to TRBD2. J was trimmed by 2 bases and V by 4 bases; bases with no gene match: 13. Germline CDR1 SGHTS, CDR2 YDEGEE. This CDR3 contains 17 residues. In DNA, the CDR3 is TGTGCCAGCAGCATCGCCGGGACTACTCAATACACAGATACGCAGTATTTT. The encoded protein is CASSIAGTTQYTDTQYF.

J is TRBJ2-7 and V is TRBV7-9; the D gene could be TRBD1 or TRBD2 (5 bases each). Germline assignment: CDR1 SEHNR and CDR2 FQNEAQ (reference sequence). This CDR3 is built from 14 residues. V was pared by 5 bases and J by 2 bases, with 13 bases between. In DNA, the CDR3 is TGTGCCAGCAGCCGAGGGGACGGCACCTACGAGCAGTACTTC. It translates to CASSRGDGTYEQYF.

The J gene is TRBJ1-2, the V gene TRBV2; a weak D match, TRBD1 (6 bases). Germline V gives CDR1 SNHLY, CDR2 FYNNEI. The CDR3 contains 14 residues. Deletions cut 6 bases from V and 5 bases from J, with 16 bases between. In DNA form, the CDR3 reads TGTGCCAGCAGATACAGGGCTTCTACTTATGGCTACACCTTC. Protein sequence: CASRYRASTYGYTF.

The chain combines TRBV5-5 with TRBJ2-2; D is perhaps TRBD2 (5 bases). Trimming stripped 4 bases from V and 8 bases from J, with 18 bases between. Germline CDR1 and CDR2: SGHKS and YYEKEE (reference sequence). The CDR3 sequence is 15 residues long. In nucleotides, the CDR3 is TGTGCCAGCAGCCCCAGACCCGGAGAGGGAGGGGAGCTGTTTTTT. Its translation: CASSPRPGEGGELFF.

The chain uses TRBV14 and TRBJ1-1; unclear D gene. There are 13 residues in the CDR3. The V end was cut by 0 bases, the J end by 2 bases, with 4 bases between. The germline V gene has CDR1 SGHDN and CDR2 FVKESK. Here the CDR3 reads CASSQETNTEAFF. CDR3 DNA sequence: TGTGCCAGCAGCCAAGAAACTAACACTGAAGCTTTCTTT.

The CDR3 spells CASRHRTGGNQPQHF. CDR3 bases: TGTGCCAGCAGACATCGGACAGGGGGAAATCAGCCCCAGCATTTT. This chain links TRBV6-5 with TRBJ1-5; 10 bases line up with TRBD1. CDR1 MNHEY and CDR2 SVGAGI come from the germline V gene. The CDR3 is made up of 15 amino acids. V lost 6 bases to trimming and J lost 4 bases; unmatched junction nucleotides: 6.

The V gene is TRBV18, the J gene TRBJ2-5; 8 bases line up with TRBD1. After removal of 5 bases from V and 4 bases from J, the junction contained 15 bases not matched to a gene. Germline CDR1 reads KGHSH; CDR2 reads LQKENI. The CDR3 contains 17 residues. Written as DNA, the CDR3 is TGTGCCAGCTCAACCTTAGGACAGGGATGGTCGGGAGAGACCCAGTACTTC. It encodes CASSTLGQGWSGETQYF. Filled out from reference TRBV18 and TRBJ2-5, the complete variable domain reads NAGVMQNPRHLVRRRGQEARLRCSPMKGHSHVYWYRQLPEEGLKFMVYLQKENIIDESGMPKERFSAEFPKEGPSILRIQQVVRGDSAAYFCASSTLGQGWSGETQYFGPGTRLLVL.

Points on this clone: Mismatch with germline at one junction end may stem from a read error. This chain connects TRBV18 to TRBJ2-5, with a tentative D call TRBD1 (5 bases). The CDR3 has 13 residues. Germline CDR1 reads KGHSH; CDR2 reads LQKENI. The CDR3: CAGSQQEFETQYF. The CDR3 bases are TGTGCCGGCTCACAACAGGAGTTTGAGACCCAGTACTTC.

The chain is built from TRBV6-1 and TRBJ2-7; 8 bases are shared with TRBD2. The CDR3 runs 20 residues. With V trimmed by 1 base and J by 4 bases, 21 bases remained unmatched. Germline V gene data show CDR1 as MNHNS and CDR2 as SASEGT. The CDR3 is CASSEGLPGRATILFYEQYF. In DNA, the CDR3 is TGTGCCAGCAGTGAAGGGCTACCCGGGAGGGCGACAATTTTATTTTACGAGCAGTACTTC.

This chain links TRBV18 with TRBJ2-3; a possible D gene is TRBD1 (5 bases). The CDR3 loop spans 16 amino acids. Germline lookup yields CDR1 KGHSH and CDR2 LQKENI. Trimming took 0 bases from V and 6 from J, leaving 16 bases between them. The CDR3, as DNA: TGTGCCAGCTCACCACCTAAAGGTCCAGGGCTGGATACGCAGTATTTT. Its translation is CASSPPKGPGLDTQYF.

This clone was detected only once. The V gene is TRBV6-5, the J gene TRBJ1-2; D uncertain. The CDR3 has 14 amino acids. Germline lookup yields CDR1 MNHEY and CDR2 SVGAGI. The V end was cut by 2 bases, the J end by 2 bases, with 9 bases between. CDR3 bases: TGTGCCAGCAGTTACCGGGAGATGAACTATGGCTACACCTTC. This translates into CASSYREMNYGYTF.

The rearrangement uses TRBV19 and TRBJ1-1, with TRBD1 matching over 9 bases. The CDR3 runs to 14 residues. Germline-derived CDR1 and CDR2 are LNHDA and SQIVND (reference sequence). V lost 5 bases to trimming and J lost 11 bases; unmatched junction nucleotides: 12. The CDR3 nucleotides are TGTGCCAGTAGTCCGCCGGGACAGGGACTTTGGGCTTTCTTT. Translating gives CASSPPGQGLWAFF.

This clone occurred a few times. This chain uses TRBV30 with TRBJ2-1; 10 nucleotides match TRBD2. V was pared by 6 bases and J by 5 bases, with 7 bases of the junction left unmatched. CDR3 length: 14 residues. Germline values: CDR1 GTSNPN, CDR2 SVGIG (reference sequence). Written as DNA, the CDR3 is TGTGCCTGCTCCTTAGCGGGAGGCAACAATGAGCAGTTCTTC. It yields the protein CACSLAGGNNEQFF. Full variable domain (missing parts from reference TRBV30 and TRBJ2-1): SQTIHQWPATLVQPVGSPLSLECTVEGTSNPNLYWYRQAAGRGLQLLFYSVGIGQISSEVPQNLSASRPQDRQFILSSKKLLLSDSGFYLCACSLAGGNNEQFFGPGTRLTVL.

This chain connects TRBV7-9 to TRBJ2-3, with TRBD2 matching 7 bases. CDR1 and CDR2 (germline): SEHNR, FQNEAQ (reference sequence). The CDR3 length is 16 residues. V trimming: 4 bases; J trimming: 0 bases; junction bases outside the gene matches: 7. The DNA for the CDR3 is TGTGCCAGCAGCTCCCCGCTGGGGGGGAGCACAGATACGCAGTATTTT. Its protein is CASSSPLGGSTDTQYF. The whole variable domain, filled in from reference TRBV7-9 and TRBJ2-3, reads DTGVSQNPRHKITKRGQNVTFRCDPISEHNRLYWYRQTLGQGPEFLTYFQNEAQLEKSRLLSDRFSAERPKGSFSTLEIQRTEQGDSAMYLCASSSPLGGSTDTQYFGPGTRLTVL.

The chain recombines TRBV30 with TRBJ2-2; 10 bases map to TRBD2. The V gene's germline CDR1 is GTSNPN and CDR2 SVGIG (reference sequence). The CDR3 length is 15 residues. Trimming cost V 3 bases and J 5 bases; bases outside gene matches: 6. The CDR3 DNA is TGTGCCTGGAGCCTAGCGGGAGCGGGTACCGGGGAGCTGTTTTTT. This codes for CAWSLAGAGTGELFF.

This clone appeared a few times. This chain links TRBV11-3 with TRBJ2-3; maybe TRBD1 (5 bases). This CDR3 contains 11 residues. Germline-derived CDR1 and CDR2 are SGHNT and YENEEA. Deletions cut 6 bases from V and 4 bases from J, with 5 bases between. CDR3 protein: CASRQADTQYF. The CDR3 DNA reads as TGTGCCAGCAGACAGGCAGATACGCAGTATTTT.

The chain joins TRBV5-1 to TRBJ2-5; tentatively, D is TRBD1 (6 bases). The CDR3 extends over 16 amino acids. V lost 2 bases and J 1 base, leaving 15 bases between the germline ends. Looked up from germline, CDR1 is SGHRS and CDR2 is YFSETQ. The CDR3 nucleotides read TGCGCCAGCAGCTTAGGCAGGGGAGCAGGCCAAGAGACCCAGTACTTC. Its protein is CASSLGRGAGQETQYF.